The entry below describes one T cell receptor beta chain. Its target is unknown. The V and J ends lost 5 bases and 7 bases respectively, with 11 bases between them. This CDR3 comprises 12 residues. Germline CDR1 and CDR2: SEHNR and FQNEAQ (reference sequence). The record originates from a study of shared clonotypes between healthy human individuals. Study as a whole: CD8 memory received one plate per donor, CD8 naive two, CD4 memory three and CD4 naive three. The study, taken as a whole, reports: Generation probabilities of non-shared clonotypes were lower (relative to those shared by all four donors).

Sorted subsets were amplified in replicate PCRs using around 0.2 ug DNA, about 30,000 T cell genomes. The data were produced by immunoSEQ multiplex PCR, yet TCRdb's version contains in-frame clones alone and is incomplete. The sample gives approximately 1.5 million clones, approximately 98% of which show up once; about 0.45% is in the top ten. The TCR comes from a man aged 25 to 40 in good health. The chain links TRBV7-9 to TRBJ1-1; the D is unclear. The sample taken for sequencing was naive CD4+ T cells sorted from blood. Subset given: CD45RA+ positively selected. CDR3: CASSEAAIEAFF. The CDR3 coding sequence is TGTGCCAGCAGCGAGGCCGCGATTGAAGCTTTCTTT.